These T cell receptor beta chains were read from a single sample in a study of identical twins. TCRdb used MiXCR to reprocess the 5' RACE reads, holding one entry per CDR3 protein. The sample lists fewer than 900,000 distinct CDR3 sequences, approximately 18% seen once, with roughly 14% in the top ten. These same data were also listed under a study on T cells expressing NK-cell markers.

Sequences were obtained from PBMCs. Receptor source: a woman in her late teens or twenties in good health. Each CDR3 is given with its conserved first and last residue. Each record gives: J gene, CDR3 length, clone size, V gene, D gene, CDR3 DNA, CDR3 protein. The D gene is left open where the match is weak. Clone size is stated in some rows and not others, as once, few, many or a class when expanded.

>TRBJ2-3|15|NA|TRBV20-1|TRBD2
TGCAGTGCTAGGCCCTTTAGCGGGAGGGCAGATACGCAGTATTTT
CSARPFSGRADTQYF
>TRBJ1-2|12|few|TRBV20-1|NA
TGCAGTGCTAGTCTCCATTCCGGTGGCTACACCTTC
CSASLHSGGYTF
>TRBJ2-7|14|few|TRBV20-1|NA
TGCAGTGCTAGAAAATCAGCGGGTCTCTACGAGCAGTACTTC
CSARKSAGLYEQYF
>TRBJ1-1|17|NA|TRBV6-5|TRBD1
TGTGCCAGCAGTTACGGGACAGGGAGGTTTCTGAACACTGAAGCTTTCTTT
CASSYGTGRFLNTEAFF
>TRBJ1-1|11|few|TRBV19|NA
TGTGCCAGTAGTACGATAATCGAAGCTTTCTTT
CASSTIIEAFF
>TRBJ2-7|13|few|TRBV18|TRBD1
TGTGCCAGCTCCCGCAAGGGGGCCCACGAGCAGTACTTC
CASSRKGAHEQYF
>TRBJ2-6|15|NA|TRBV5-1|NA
TGCGCCAGCAGCTTTGACAGGTCGGGGGCCAACGTCCTGACTTTC
CASSFDRSGANVLTF
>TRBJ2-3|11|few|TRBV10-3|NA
TGTGCCATCGATGCGGGAGATACGCAGTATTTT
CAIDAGDTQYF
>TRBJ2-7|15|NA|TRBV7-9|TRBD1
TGTGCCAGCACCTGGTTGGGAGACAGGGGAAACGAGCAGTACTTC
CASTWLGDRGNEQYF
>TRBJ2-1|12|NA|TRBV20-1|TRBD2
TGCAGTGCCCACCTTCTAGCGGGACGGCAGTTCTTC
CSAHLLAGRQFF
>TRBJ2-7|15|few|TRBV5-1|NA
TGCGCCAGCAGCTTGGGACAGGGAGGGGATTACGAGCAGTACTTC
CASSLGQGGDYEQYF
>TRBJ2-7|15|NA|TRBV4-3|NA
TGCGCCAGCAGCCAAGATATCGGCAAATCCTACGAGCAGTACTTC
CASSQDIGKSYEQYF
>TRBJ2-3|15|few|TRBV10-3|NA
TGTGCCATCATGGGGGGGCCTAGCGGCACAGATACGCAGTATTTT
CAIMGGPSGTDTQYF
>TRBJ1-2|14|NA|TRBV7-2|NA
TGTGCCAGCAGCTTAGTCCGGGGGGGCTTTGGCTACACCTTC
CASSLVRGGFGYTF
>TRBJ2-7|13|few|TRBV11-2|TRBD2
TGTGCCAGCAGCGCAGGACTAGTGTACGAGCAGTACTTC
CASSAGLVYEQYF
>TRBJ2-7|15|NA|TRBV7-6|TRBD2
TGTGCCAGCAGCTTAGAACTAAGCGGGAGTTACGAGCAGTACTTC
CASSLELSGSYEQYF
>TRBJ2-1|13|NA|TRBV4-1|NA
TGCGCCAGCAGCCAAGAGAGAAACAATGAGCAGTTCTTC
CASSQERNNEQFF
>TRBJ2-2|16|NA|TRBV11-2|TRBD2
TGTGCCAGCAGCCCCTCTAGCGGGAGTAACACCGGGGAGCTGTTTTTT
CASSPSSGSNTGELFF